One and the same sample provided the 18 T cell receptor beta chains below, sequenced in a study of cytomegalovirus exposure and HLA in healthy donors. PCR involved 60 Vbeta and 13 Jbeta primers. Profiling relied on immunoSEQ multiplex PCR, and the TCRdb table lists in-frame clones only, not all of them. This sample's table has around 40,000 clones. Sequenced sample: PBMCs. All receptors come from a man aged 40-49 years in good health and CMV-seropositive.

CDR3 loop: CASTPDRGPFEQYF. As DNA, the CDR3 is TGTGCCAGCACCCCGGACAGGGGGCCGTTCGAGCAGTACTTC. The rearrangement joins TRBV25-1 to TRBJ2-7; 11 nucleotides line up with TRBD1. Germline loops: CDR1 MGHDK, CDR2 SYGVNS. The CDR3 is 14 residues long. The trim removed 7 bases at V and 6 bases at J, leaving 8 bases unmatched.

As concerns this clone: One end of the junction is discordant with germline, which a read error may explain. The J gene is TRBJ2-7, the V gene TRBV7-9, with 8 bases fitting TRBD2. This CDR3 contains 12 residues. Per the germline V gene, CDR1 is SEHNR and CDR2 is FQNEAQ (reference sequence). CDR3 sequence (DNA): TGTGCCAGCAGCTTAGCCGGGACTAGGTTGATCTTC. It is translated as CASSLAGTRLIF.

The V call is TRBV10-3, the J call TRBJ2-5; D might be TRBD1 (5 bases). Germline CDR1 ENHRY, CDR2 SYGVKD. With 10 bases removed from V and 3 bases from J, the gap between germline ends came to 12 bases. The CDR3 extends over 12 amino acids. CDR3: CATRDREETQYF. Here the CDR3 DNA reads TGTGCCACAAGAGACAGAGAAGAGACCCAGTACTTC.

The chain is built from TRBV4-2 and TRBJ2-3, with 11 bases lining up with TRBD2. V lost 2 bases and J lost 4; bases outside the gene matches: 5. Looked up from germline, CDR1 is LGHNA and CDR2 is YNFKEQ. CDR3 length: 16 residues. The CDR3 spells CASSQPTSGIPDTQYF. The CDR3 nucleotides read TGTGCCAGCAGCCAACCGACTAGCGGGATCCCAGATACGCAGTATTTT.

This rearrangement joins TRBV7-8 to TRBJ2-1; D might be TRBD1 (6 bases). The CDR3 runs 16 residues. V lost 1 base and J lost 4, with 14 bases in between. Germline CDR1 is SGHVS and CDR2 is FQNEAQ. For the CDR3, the DNA is TGTGCCAGCAGCTTAGTGGCAGGGGCGCTTTACAATGAGCAGTTCTTC. It codes for CASSLVAGALYNEQFF.

The chain recombines TRBV27 with TRBJ2-5, with TRBD1 matching 12 bases. Germline CDR1 reads MNHEY; CDR2 reads SMNVEV (reference sequence). CDR3 length equals 16 residues. After removal of 7 bases from V and 4 bases from J, the junction contained 10 bases not matched to a gene. The CDR3, as DNA: TGTGCCAGCAAGAAGGCCGGGACAGGGGGCGTAGAGACCCAGTACTTC. This sequence encodes CASKKAGTGGVETQYF.

The CDR3 nucleotides read TGTGCCAGCAGCTTGCCCGGGACTAGGGCCTACGAGCAGTACTTC. Its protein product is CASSLPGTRAYEQYF. This chain uses TRBV5-4 with TRBJ2-7; TRBD2 agrees at 8 bases. The germline gives CDR1 SGHNT, CDR2 YYREEE (reference sequence). The CDR3 length is 15 residues. V was pared by 1 base and J by 2 bases, with 5 bases of the junction left unmatched.

V gene TRBV7-9 combines with J gene TRBJ1-1; D is uncertain. The CDR3 is 13 residues long. In germline, CDR1 is SEHNR, CDR2 FQNEAQ (reference sequence). Trimming left V 5 bases short and J 1 base short, with 8 bases between. CDR3 protein: CASSLGENTEAFF. The CDR3 bases are TGTGCCAGCAGCCTCGGGGAGAACACTGAAGCTTTCTTT.

As for this clone: Other DNA sequences of this sample code for an identical CDR3. The V and J genes are TRBV7-2 and TRBJ2-1; 10 bases fit TRBD2. CDR1 SGHTA and CDR2 FQGNSA come from the germline V gene. V lost 5 bases and J lost 7; bases outside the gene matches: 11. The CDR3 has 16 residues. CDR3 in DNA: TGTGCCAGCAGCACCACCGGGACTAGCGCGGGGAATGAGCAGTTCTTC. It is translated as CASSTTGTSAGNEQFF.

The rearrangement uses TRBV19 and TRBJ2-1; 8 bases agree with TRBD2. After removal of 7 bases from V and 8 bases from J, the junction contained 10 bases not matched to a gene. The CDR3 loop spans 14 amino acids. Germline loops: CDR1 LNHDA, CDR2 SQIVND (reference sequence). The CDR3 spells CASNPGGLVDEQFF. The CDR3 bases are TGTGCCAGTAATCCGGGAGGGCTGGTCGATGAGCAGTTCTTC.

The V gene is TRBV5-1, the J gene TRBJ1-1, with D possibly TRBD1 on 6 matching bases. With 4 bases removed from V and 5 bases from J, the gap between germline ends came to 12 bases. CDR1 is SGHRS and CDR2 is YFSETQ in the germline V gene. The CDR3 loop spans 13 amino acids. This chain's CDR3 is CASSTTGSTEAFF. The CDR3 DNA reads as TGCGCCAGCAGCACAACAGGGTCTACTGAAGCTTTCTTT.

J is TRBJ2-2 and V is TRBV27; 7 positions agree with TRBD1. The CDR3 has 15 amino acids. The J segment lost 3 bases and the V segment lost 6 bases, leaving 7 bases of the junction unmatched. In germline, CDR1 is MNHEY, CDR2 SMNVEV (reference sequence). CDR3 protein: CASRRQGRDTGELFF. The DNA for the CDR3 is TGTGCCAGCAGAAGACAGGGAAGGGACACCGGGGAGCTGTTTTTT.

The chain joins TRBV6-5 to TRBJ1-3, with D possibly matching TRBD1 (5 bases). The germline CDR1 and CDR2 sequences are MNHEY and SVGAGI. V lost 0 bases, J lost 2 bases, and 11 bases lay in between. This CDR3 comprises 16 residues. CDR3 loop: CASSYSDRPPGNTIYF. CDR3 sequence (DNA): TGTGCCAGCAGTTACTCCGACAGACCCCCTGGAAACACCATATATTTT.

The chain carries TRBV7-3 and TRBJ2-7; TRBD2 matches 9 bases. CDR1 and CDR2 from the germline V gene are SGHTA and FQGTGA. V shed 4 bases and J 2 bases; nucleotides not matched to a gene: 6. The CDR3 has 15 amino acids. This CDR3 reads CASSSIAGAPYEQYF. The CDR3 region has the DNA TGTGCCAGCAGCTCGATAGCGGGAGCCCCCTACGAGCAGTACTTC. The entire variable domain, with the rest obtained from reference TRBV7-3 and TRBJ2-7, is as follows: GAGVSQTPSNKVTEKGKYVELRCDPISGHTALYWYRQSLGQGPEFLIYFQGTGAADDSGLPNDRFFAVRPEGSVSTLKIQRTERGDSAVYLCASSSIAGAPYEQYFGPGTRLTVT.

The chain recombines TRBV9 with TRBJ1-1; D is unresolved. Germline values: CDR1 SGDLS, CDR2 YYNGEE. CDR3 length: 14 amino acids. Trimming removed 2 bases at V and 4 bases at J, with 12 bases between. CDR3 protein: CASSVMAQATEAFF. The CDR3 DNA follows: TGTGCCAGCAGCGTCATGGCCCAGGCCACTGAAGCTTTCTTT.

This chain joins TRBV4-1 and TRBJ2-5, with D hard to call. The J call may be wrong; the DNA end is better matched by TRBJ2-7. Germline V CDR1 and CDR2: MGHRA, YSYEKL. This CDR3 is built from 13 residues. The CDR3 region is CASSSRVSYEQYF. The DNA for the CDR3 is TGCGCCAGCAGCTCCCGGGTCTCCTACGAGCAGTACTTC.

V and J are TRBV10-3 and TRBJ2-7, with 11 positions matching TRBD2. Per germline, CDR1 ENHRY and CDR2 SYGVKD. V dropped 6 bases and J dropped 5; count of bases not matched to a gene: 9. The CDR3 loop spans 15 amino acids. The DNA of the CDR3 is TGTGCCATCAGGCAAGTAGCGGGAGGGAATGACGAGCAGTACTTC. It is translated as CAIRQVAGGNDEQYF.

The chain recombines TRBV30 with TRBJ2-5; 9 bases are shared with TRBD1. J was trimmed by 2 bases and V by 1 base; bases with no gene match: 2. The CDR3 consists of 14 residues. The germline gives CDR1 GTSNPN, CDR2 SVGIG (reference sequence). In DNA, the CDR3 is TGTGCCTGGAGTGCCGGGACAGGGCAAGAGACCCAGTACTTC. Amino acids: CAWSAGTGQETQYF.